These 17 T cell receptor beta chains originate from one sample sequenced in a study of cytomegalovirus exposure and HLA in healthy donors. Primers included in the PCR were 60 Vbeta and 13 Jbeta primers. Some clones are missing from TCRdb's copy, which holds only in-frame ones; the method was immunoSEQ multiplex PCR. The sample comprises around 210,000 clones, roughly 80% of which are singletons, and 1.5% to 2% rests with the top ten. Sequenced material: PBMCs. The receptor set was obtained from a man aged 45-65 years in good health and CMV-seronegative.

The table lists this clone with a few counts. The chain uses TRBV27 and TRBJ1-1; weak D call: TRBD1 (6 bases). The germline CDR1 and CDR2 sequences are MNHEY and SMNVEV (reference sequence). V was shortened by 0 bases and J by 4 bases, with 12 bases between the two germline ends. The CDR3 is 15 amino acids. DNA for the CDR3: TGTGCCAGCAGTTTATCCCAGGACAGACTCACTGAAGCTTTCTTT. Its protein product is CASSLSQDRLTEAFF.

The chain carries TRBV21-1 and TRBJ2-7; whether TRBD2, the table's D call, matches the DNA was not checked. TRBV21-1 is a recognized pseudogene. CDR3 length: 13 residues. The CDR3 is CASSKVLPYEQYF. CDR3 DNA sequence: TGTGCCAGCAGCAAAGTACTCCCCTACGAGCAGTACTTC.

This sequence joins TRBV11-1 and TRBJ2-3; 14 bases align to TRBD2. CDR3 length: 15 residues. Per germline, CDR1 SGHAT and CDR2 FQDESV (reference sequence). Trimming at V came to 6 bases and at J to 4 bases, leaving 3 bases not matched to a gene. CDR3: CASRRLAGGPDTQYF. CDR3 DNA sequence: TGTGCCAGCAGGCGACTAGCGGGAGGGCCAGATACGCAGTATTTT. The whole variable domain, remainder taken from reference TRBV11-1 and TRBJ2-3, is EAEVAQSPRYKITEKSQAVAFWCDPISGHATLYWYRQILGQGPELLVQFQDESVVDDSQLPKDRFSAERLKGVDSTLKIQPAELGDSAMYLCASRRLAGGPDTQYFGPGTRLTVL.

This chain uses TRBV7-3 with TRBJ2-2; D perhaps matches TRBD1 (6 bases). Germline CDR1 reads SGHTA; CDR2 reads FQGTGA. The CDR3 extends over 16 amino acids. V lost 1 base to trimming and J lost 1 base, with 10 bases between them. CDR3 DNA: TGTGCCAGCAGCTTAAACCCAGGGGTGAACACCGGGGAGCTGTTTTTT. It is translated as CASSLNPGVNTGELFF.

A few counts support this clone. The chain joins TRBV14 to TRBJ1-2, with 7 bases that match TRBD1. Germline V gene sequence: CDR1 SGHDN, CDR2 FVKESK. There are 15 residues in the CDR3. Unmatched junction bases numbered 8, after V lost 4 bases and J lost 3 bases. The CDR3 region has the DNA TGTGCCAGCAGCCCCAGACAGGGTAGTCACTATGGCTACACCTTC. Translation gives CASSPRQGSHYGYTF.

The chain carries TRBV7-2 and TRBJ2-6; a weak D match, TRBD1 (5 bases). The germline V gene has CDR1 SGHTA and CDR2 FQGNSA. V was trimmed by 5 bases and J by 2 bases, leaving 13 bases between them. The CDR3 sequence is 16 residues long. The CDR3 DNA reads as TGTGCCAGCAGCCCCCAGGGAAGCCCTGGGGCCAACGTCCTGACTTTC. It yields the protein CASSPQGSPGANVLTF.

In DNA form, the CDR3 reads TGTGCCAGTAGTACACAGGGGGTGGTCTTCTATGGCTACACCTTC. It yields the protein CASSTQGVVFYGYTF. The chain combines TRBV19 with TRBJ1-2; TRBD1 matches 8 bases. After removal of 4 bases from V and 4 bases from J, the junction contained 8 bases not matched to a gene. The CDR3 sequence is 15 residues long. Germline CDR1 reads LNHDA; CDR2 reads SQIVND (reference sequence). The full variable domain, with the rest looked up from reference TRBV19 and TRBJ1-2, is DGGITQSPKYLFRKEGQNVTLSCEQNLNHDAMYWYRQDPGQGLRLIYYSQIVNDFQKGDIAEGYSVSREKKESFPLTVTSAQKNPTAFYLCASSTQGVVFYGYTFGSGTRLTVV.

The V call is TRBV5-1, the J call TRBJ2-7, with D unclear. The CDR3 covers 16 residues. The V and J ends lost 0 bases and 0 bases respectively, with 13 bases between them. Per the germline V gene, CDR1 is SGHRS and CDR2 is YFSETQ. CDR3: CASSLAGSLVSYEQYF. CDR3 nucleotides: TGCGCCAGCAGCTTGGCCGGGTCTCTAGTCTCCTACGAGCAGTACTTC.

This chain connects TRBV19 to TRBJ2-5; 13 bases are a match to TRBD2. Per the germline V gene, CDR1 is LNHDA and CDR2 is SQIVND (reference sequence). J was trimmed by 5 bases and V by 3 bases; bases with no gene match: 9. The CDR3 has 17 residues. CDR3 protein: CASSILGGTSGIETQYF. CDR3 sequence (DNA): TGTGCCAGTAGTATCCTAGGGGGGACTAGCGGGATCGAGACCCAGTACTTC. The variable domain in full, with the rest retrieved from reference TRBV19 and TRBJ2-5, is DGGITQSPKYLFRKEGQNVTLSCEQNLNHDAMYWYRQDPGQGLRLIYYSQIVNDFQKGDIAEGYSVSREKKESFPLTVTSAQKNPTAFYLCASSILGGTSGIETQYFGPGTRLLVL.

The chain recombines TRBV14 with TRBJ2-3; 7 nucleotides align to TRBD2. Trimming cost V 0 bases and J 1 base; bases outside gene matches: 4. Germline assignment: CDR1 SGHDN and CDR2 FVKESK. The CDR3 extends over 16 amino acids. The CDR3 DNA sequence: TGTGCCAGCAGCCAAGAAAGAGCGGGACGCACAGATACGCAGTATTTT. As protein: CASSQERAGRTDTQYF. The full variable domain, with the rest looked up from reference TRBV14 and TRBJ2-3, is EAGVTQFPSHSVIEKGQTVTLRCDPISGHDNLYWYRRVMGKEIKFLLHFVKESKQDESGMPNNRFLAERTGGTYSTLKVQPAELEDSGVYFCASSQERAGRTDTQYFGPGTRLTVL.

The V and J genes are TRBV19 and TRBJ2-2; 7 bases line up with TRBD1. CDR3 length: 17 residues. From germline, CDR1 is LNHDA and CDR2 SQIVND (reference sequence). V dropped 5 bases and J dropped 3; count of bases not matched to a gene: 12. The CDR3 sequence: CASSPGDSRADTGELFF. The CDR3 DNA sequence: TGTGCCAGTAGTCCCGGGGACAGTAGGGCGGACACCGGGGAGCTGTTTTTT.

The CDR3 DNA is TGTGCCACCAGCAAGAACAGGGGTGGCACTGAAGCTTTCTTT. It encodes CATSKNRGGTEAFF. V is TRBV15 and J is TRBJ1-1, with TRBD1 matching over 7 bases. Germline V gene lookup returns CDR1 LNHNV and CDR2 YYDKDF (reference sequence). The CDR3 length is 14 residues. Trimming at V came to 4 bases and at J to 4 bases, leaving 6 bases not matched to a gene.

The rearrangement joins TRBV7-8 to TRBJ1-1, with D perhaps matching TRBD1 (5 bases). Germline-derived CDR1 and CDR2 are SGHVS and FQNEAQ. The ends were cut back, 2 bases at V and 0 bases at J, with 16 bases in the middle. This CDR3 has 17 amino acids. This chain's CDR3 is CASSLWGVEGLNTEAFF. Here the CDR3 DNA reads TGTGCCAGCAGCTTATGGGGGGTAGAGGGATTGAACACTGAAGCTTTCTTT.

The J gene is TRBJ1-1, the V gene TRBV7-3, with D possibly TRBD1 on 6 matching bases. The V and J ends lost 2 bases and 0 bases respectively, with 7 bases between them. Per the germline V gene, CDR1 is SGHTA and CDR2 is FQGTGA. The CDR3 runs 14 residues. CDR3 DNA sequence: TGTGCCAGCAGCTTAGAGGGGGTGAACACTGAAGCTTTCTTT. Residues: CASSLEGVNTEAFF.

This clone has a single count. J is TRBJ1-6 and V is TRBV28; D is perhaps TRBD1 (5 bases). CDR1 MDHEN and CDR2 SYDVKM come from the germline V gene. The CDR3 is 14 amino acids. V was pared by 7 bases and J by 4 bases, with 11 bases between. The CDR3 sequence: CASNPTGYNSPLHF. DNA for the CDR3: TGTGCCAGCAACCCAACAGGTTATAATTCACCCCTCCACTTT.

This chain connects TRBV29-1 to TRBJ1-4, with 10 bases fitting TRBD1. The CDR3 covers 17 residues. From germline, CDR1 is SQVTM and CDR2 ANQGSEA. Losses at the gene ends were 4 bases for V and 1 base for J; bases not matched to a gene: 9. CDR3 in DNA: TGCAGCGTTGTAGACAGGGGGCGCGGGGGAACTAATGAAAAACTGTTTTTT. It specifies CSVVDRGRGGTNEKLFF.

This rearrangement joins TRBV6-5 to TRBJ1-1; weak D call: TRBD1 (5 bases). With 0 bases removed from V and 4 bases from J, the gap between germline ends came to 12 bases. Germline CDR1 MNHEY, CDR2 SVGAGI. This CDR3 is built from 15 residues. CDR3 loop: CASSYSGGGFTEAFF. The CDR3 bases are TGTGCCAGCAGTTACTCGGGCGGGGGATTCACTGAAGCTTTCTTT.